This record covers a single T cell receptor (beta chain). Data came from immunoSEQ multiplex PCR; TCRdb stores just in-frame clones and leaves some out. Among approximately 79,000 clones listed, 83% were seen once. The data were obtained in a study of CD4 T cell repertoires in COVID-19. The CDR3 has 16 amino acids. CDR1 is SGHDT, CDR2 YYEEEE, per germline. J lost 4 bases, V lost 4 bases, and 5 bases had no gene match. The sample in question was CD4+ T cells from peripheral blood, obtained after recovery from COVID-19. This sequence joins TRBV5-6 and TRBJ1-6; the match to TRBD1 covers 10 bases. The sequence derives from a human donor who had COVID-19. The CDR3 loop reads CASSPDRGTYNSPLHF. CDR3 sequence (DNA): TGTGCCAGCAGCCCGGACAGGGGGACTTATAATTCACCCCTCCACTTT.